Presented here are 26 T cell receptor beta chains from one specimen sequenced in a study of T cells after yellow fever vaccination. In TCRdb, the 5' RACE reads were re-called with MiXCR into one record per CDR3 protein. The repertoire has some 240,000 distinct CDR3 sequences, roughly 5.6% of them found once; the top ten carry 3% to 4%. This sample comprised CD4+ T cells sorted from PBMCs, obtained on the day of the yellow fever booster vaccination. These receptors all come from a man aged 18-30 years who received the YFV17D yellow fever vaccine.

The table lists this clonotype with a few counts. The CDR3 DNA sequence: TGTGCCAGCAGCCCACGGACGGCCGGGGAGCTGTTTTTT. Protein: CASSPRTAGELFF. The chain combines TRBV5-6 with TRBJ2-2; D gene unclear. The CDR3 totals 13 residues. Trimming took 4 bases from V and 6 from J, leaving 10 bases between them. Germline CDR1 is SGHDT and CDR2 is YYEEEE.

This clonotype was seen repeatedly, ten times or more. The V and J genes are TRBV7-9 and TRBJ2-3; no clear D gene. The CDR3 extends over 13 amino acids. In germline, CDR1 is SEHNR, CDR2 FQNEAQ (reference sequence). V dropped 3 bases and J dropped 4 bases, with 8 bases sitting between them. CDR3 in DNA: TGTGCCAGCAGCTTCATGGGGTCAGATACGCAGTATTTT. Its translation is CASSFMGSDTQYF.

This clonotype was observed at least ten times. The chain is built from TRBV20-1 and TRBJ2-3, with 9 bases lining up with TRBD1. Per the germline V gene, CDR1 is DFQATT and CDR2 is SNEGSKA (reference sequence). The J segment lost 4 bases and the V segment lost 6 bases, leaving 11 bases of the junction unmatched. The CDR3 is 15 amino acids. For the CDR3, the DNA is TGCAGTGCCCACTCCGGGACAGGGCGTTCAGATACGCAGTATTTT. Its protein is CSAHSGTGRSDTQYF.

This clonotype was counted at least ten times. This rearrangement joins TRBV12-3 or TRBV12-4 to TRBJ1-1; no clear D gene. This CDR3 is 11 amino acids long. The V end lost 6 bases, the J end lost 5 bases, and 7 bases lay between the germline ends. The CDR3 coding sequence is TGTGCCAGCAGATTGGGGACTGAAGCTTTCTTT. It encodes CASRLGTEAFF.

Many counts were recorded for this clonotype. This rearrangement joins TRBV4-1 to TRBJ1-1; D remains ambiguous. Germline V gene data show CDR1 as MGHRA and CDR2 as YSYEKL. V shed 0 bases and J shed 6 bases, with 17 bases lying between them. CDR3 size: 16 residues. The CDR3 loop reads CASSQEGNPSRPEAFF. CDR3 sequence (DNA): TGCGCCAGCAGCCAAGAAGGGAACCCTTCCCGACCTGAAGCTTTCTTT.

The V and J genes are TRBV6-2 or TRBV6-3 and TRBJ2-1; D gene ambiguous. Trimming shortened V by 5 bases and J by 3 bases, and 8 bases separated the two germline ends. Per the germline V gene, CDR1 is MNHEY and CDR2 is SVGEGT. This CDR3 region has 13 residues. The chain's CDR3 is CASSRDLYNEQFF. Here the CDR3 DNA reads TGTGCCAGCAGTCGAGACCTCTACAATGAGCAGTTCTTC.

In its sample, this clonotype was seen many times. This chain links TRBV5-1 with TRBJ1-1, with a tentative D call TRBD1 (5 bases). CDR1 is SGHRS and CDR2 is YFSETQ in the germline V gene. V was pared by 0 bases and J by 4 bases, with 10 bases between. This CDR3 region has 14 residues. CDR3 amino acids: CASSLEAGSTEAFF. CDR3 in DNA: TGCGCCAGCAGCTTGGAAGCAGGGAGCACTGAAGCTTTCTTT. The variable domain in full, completed from reference TRBV5-1 and TRBJ1-1, reads KAGVTQTPRYLIKTRGQQVTLSCSPISGHRSVSWYQQTPGQGLQFLFEYFSETQRNKGNFPGRFSGRQFSNSRSEMNVSTLELGDSALYLCASSLEAGSTEAFFGQGTRLTVV.

There are a few counts of this clonotype. CDR3 sequence reads: CASSYGSPGGYGYTF. In nucleotides, the CDR3 is TGTGCCAGCAGTTACGGGAGTCCAGGGGGCTATGGCTACACCTTC. The chain combines TRBV6-6 with TRBJ1-2, with 7 bases identical to TRBD1. This CDR3 region has 15 residues. Germline loops: CDR1 MNHNY, CDR2 SVGAGI (reference sequence). Germline trimming cut 2 bases from V and 4 bases from J; bases unmatched to any gene: 7.

This clonotype was detected a few times. The gene calls are TRBV5-1 and TRBJ1-2; D remains unclear. The CDR3 sequence is 14 residues long. Germline CDR1 and CDR2: SGHRS and YFSETQ. Trimming removed 5 bases from V and 1 base from J, with 12 bases in between. The CDR3 DNA reads as TGCGCCAGCAGAAACGATGAGATTAACTATGGCTACACCTTC. This codes for CASRNDEINYGYTF.

This clonotype has only a few counts. J is TRBJ2-3 and V is TRBV4-2, with a possible D match to TRBD2 (6 bases). Germline V gene lookup returns CDR1 LGHNA and CDR2 YNFKEQ. CDR3 length equals 16 residues. V was cut by 1 base and J by 1 base, with 12 bases left in between. The DNA for the CDR3 is TGTGCCAGCAGCCAAGCCGCGGGGTCGGGCACAGATACGCAGTATTTT. This translates into CASSQAAGSGTDTQYF.

There are many counts of this clonotype. The chain employs TRBV5-6 and TRBJ2-7; 9 bases map to TRBD1. The trim removed 0 bases at V and 3 bases at J, leaving 1 base unmatched. Per the germline V gene, CDR1 is SGHDT and CDR2 is YYEEEE. The CDR3 runs to 14 residues. The CDR3 coding sequence is TGTGCCAGCAGCTTGGACAGGGGGCTCTACGAGCAGTACTTC. Protein: CASSLDRGLYEQYF.

The table lists this clonotype with many counts. J is TRBJ2-3 and V is TRBV20-1, with TRBD2 matching 8 bases. Germline CDR1 is DFQATT and CDR2 is SNEGSKA (reference sequence). The J segment lost 5 bases and the V segment lost 5 bases, leaving 6 bases of the junction unmatched. This CDR3 has 13 residues. The CDR3 bases are TGCAGTGCTCCCGGGACTAGAGGAGATACGCAGTATTTT. It translates to CSAPGTRGDTQYF.

This clonotype was observed many times. V usage is TRBV7-2 and J usage is TRBJ2-6; TRBD2 aligns across 8 bases. This CDR3 region has 17 residues. Germline CDR1 reads SGHTA; CDR2 reads FQGNSA. Trimming took 7 bases from V and 0 from J; bases not matched to a gene: 8. DNA of the CDR3: TGTGCCAGCACCCCCCCCGGACTAGCCTCTGGGGCCAACGTCCTGACTTTC. As protein: CASTPPGLASGANVLTF.

This clonotype was found many times. The CDR3: CSVGGGATNEKLFF. CDR3 sequence (DNA): TGCAGCGTTGGTGGGGGAGCTACTAATGAAAAACTGTTTTTT. This sequence joins TRBV29-1 and TRBJ1-4; possibly TRBD1 for D (5 bases). Trimming took 4 bases from V and 2 from J, leaving 11 bases between them. CDR3 length: 14 amino acids. Germline-derived CDR1 and CDR2 are SQVTM and ANQGSEA.

This clonotype came up a few times. The chain employs TRBV3-1 and TRBJ2-1, with unresolved D. Germline values: CDR1 LGHDT, CDR2 YNNKEL (reference sequence). The V gene lost 3 bases and the J gene lost 10 bases, with 16 bases spanning the gap. The CDR3 contains 14 residues. CDR3 residues: CASSQNFLGQEQFF. The CDR3 DNA reads as TGTGCCAGCAGCCAGAATTTTCTAGGGCAAGAGCAGTTCTTC.

V gene TRBV4-3 combines with J gene TRBJ2-5; TRBD2 agrees at 7 bases. There are 13 residues in the CDR3. Germline V gives CDR1 LGHNA, CDR2 YSLEER. V lost 4 bases, J lost 5 bases, and 4 bases stayed unmatched. Here the CDR3 DNA reads TGCGCCAGCAGCCGGGACTACCGGGAGACCCAGTACTTC. Amino acid sequence: CASSRDYRETQYF.

The table lists this clonotype with many counts. The chain couples TRBV6-6 to TRBJ1-2; D is possibly TRBD1 (5 bases). Germline V gives CDR1 MNHNY, CDR2 SVGAGI (reference sequence). The V end lost 6 bases, the J end lost 2 bases, and 10 bases lay between the germline ends. The CDR3 is made up of 13 amino acids. Here the CDR3 DNA reads TGTGCCAGCAGGGGAGGGGAAAACTATGGCTACACCTTC. Translated, it gives CASRGGENYGYTF.

The chain uses TRBV12-3 or TRBV12-4 and TRBJ1-3; D ambiguous. With 4 bases removed from V and 4 bases from J, the gap between germline ends came to 5 bases. CDR3 length equals 12 residues. CDR3 region: CASSWFGNTIYF. Here the CDR3 DNA reads TGTGCCAGCAGTTGGTTCGGAAACACCATATATTTT.

This clonotype came up a few times. This sequence joins TRBV20-1 and TRBJ2-1; TRBD2 agrees at 7 bases. V dropped 3 bases and J dropped 5; count of bases not matched to a gene: 1. CDR1 and CDR2 (germline): DFQATT, SNEGSKA (reference sequence). This CDR3 is 12 amino acids long. The CDR3 nucleotides read TGCAGTGCTAGTGCGGGGGACAATGAGCAGTTCTTC. This encodes CSASAGDNEQFF.

This clonotype occurred many times. The J gene is TRBJ1-5, the V gene TRBV4-2; no firm D call. Germline CDR1 and CDR2: LGHNA and YNFKEQ. V lost 0 bases to trimming and J lost 0 bases, with 15 bases between them. The CDR3 runs 18 residues. CDR3 sequence reads: CASSQDPPTDVSNQPQHF. CDR3 in DNA: TGTGCCAGCAGCCAAGATCCCCCTACTGATGTTAGCAATCAGCCCCAGCATTTT.

This clonotype was counted ten times or more. This CDR3 is CASSPRGGAYNEQFF. CDR3 coding DNA: TGCGCCAGCAGCCCCCGGGGAGGGGCATACAATGAGCAGTTCTTC. The genes are TRBV5-1 and TRBJ2-1; TRBD2 matches 7 bases. This CDR3 contains 15 residues. Germline V gene data show CDR1 as SGHRS and CDR2 as YFSETQ. V lost 4 bases and J lost 4; bases outside the gene matches: 8.

This clonotype showed up just a few times. The chain employs TRBV27 and TRBJ1-4, with D uncertain. Germline V gives CDR1 MNHEY, CDR2 SMNVEV (reference sequence). Trimming took 8 bases from V and 5 from J, leaving 15 bases between them. This CDR3 spans 14 amino acids. The CDR3 DNA sequence: TGTGCCAGCGCCCCTCAGGCTCTCAATGAAAAACTGTTTTTT. It is translated as CASAPQALNEKLFF.

This clonotype showed up many times. The V gene is TRBV15, the J gene TRBJ2-4, with D tentatively TRBD2 (5 bases). The CDR3 covers 15 residues. CDR1 is LNHNV and CDR2 is YYDKDF in the germline V gene (reference sequence). Deletions cut 0 bases from V and 7 bases from J, with 13 bases between. Here the CDR3 reads CATSRDHGGGNIQYF. For the CDR3, the DNA is TGTGCCACCAGCAGAGATCACGGAGGTGGGAACATTCAGTACTTC.

This clonotype was seen a handful of times. The CDR3 sequence is CASSLEGQGHGETQYF. CDR3 in DNA: TGCGCCAGCAGCTTGGAGGGACAGGGGCACGGCGAGACCCAGTACTTC. The genes are TRBV5-1 and TRBJ2-5; 10 nucleotides agree with TRBD1. Losses at the gene ends were 0 bases for V and 5 bases for J; bases not matched to a gene: 7. The CDR3 is 16 residues long. The germline gives CDR1 SGHRS, CDR2 YFSETQ. The whole variable domain, remainder taken from reference TRBV5-1 and TRBJ2-5, is KAGVTQTPRYLIKTRGQQVTLSCSPISGHRSVSWYQQTPGQGLQFLFEYFSETQRNKGNFPGRFSGRQFSNSRSEMNVSTLELGDSALYLCASSLEGQGHGETQYFGPGTRLLVL.

The chain is built from TRBV5-4 and TRBJ2-2, with D hard to call. The CDR3 extends over 15 amino acids. Trimming cost V 4 bases and J 1 base, with 11 bases left between them. Looked up from germline, CDR1 is SGHNT and CDR2 is YYREEE (reference sequence). This CDR3 is CASSTDQLNTGELFF. The CDR3 region has the DNA TGTGCCAGCAGCACGGATCAACTGAACACCGGGGAGCTGTTTTTT.

This chain connects TRBV5-5 to TRBJ1-1; 8 nucleotides line up with TRBD1. The CDR3 consists of 13 residues. With V trimmed by 4 bases and J by 7 bases, 6 bases remained unmatched. Germline CDR1 reads SGHKS; CDR2 reads YYEKEE (reference sequence). The CDR3 protein is CASSNDRGLEAFF. In DNA form, the CDR3 reads TGTGCCAGCAGCAACGACAGGGGTCTTGAAGCTTTCTTT.